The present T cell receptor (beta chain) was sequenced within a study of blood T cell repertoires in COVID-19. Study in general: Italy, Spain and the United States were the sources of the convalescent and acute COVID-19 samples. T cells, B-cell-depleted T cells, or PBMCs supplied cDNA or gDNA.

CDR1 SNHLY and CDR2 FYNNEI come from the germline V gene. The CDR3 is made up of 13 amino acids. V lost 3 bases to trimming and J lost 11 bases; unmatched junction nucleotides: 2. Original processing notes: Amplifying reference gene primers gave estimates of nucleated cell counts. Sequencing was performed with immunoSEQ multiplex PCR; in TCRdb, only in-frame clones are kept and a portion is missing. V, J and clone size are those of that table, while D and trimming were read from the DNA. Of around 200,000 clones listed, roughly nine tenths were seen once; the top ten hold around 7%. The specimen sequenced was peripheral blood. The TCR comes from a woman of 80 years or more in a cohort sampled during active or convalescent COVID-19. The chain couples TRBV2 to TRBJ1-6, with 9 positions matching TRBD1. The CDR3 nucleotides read TGTGCCAGCAGTGAGGGACAGGGCCCACCCCTCCACTTT. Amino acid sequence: CASSEGQGPPLHF.